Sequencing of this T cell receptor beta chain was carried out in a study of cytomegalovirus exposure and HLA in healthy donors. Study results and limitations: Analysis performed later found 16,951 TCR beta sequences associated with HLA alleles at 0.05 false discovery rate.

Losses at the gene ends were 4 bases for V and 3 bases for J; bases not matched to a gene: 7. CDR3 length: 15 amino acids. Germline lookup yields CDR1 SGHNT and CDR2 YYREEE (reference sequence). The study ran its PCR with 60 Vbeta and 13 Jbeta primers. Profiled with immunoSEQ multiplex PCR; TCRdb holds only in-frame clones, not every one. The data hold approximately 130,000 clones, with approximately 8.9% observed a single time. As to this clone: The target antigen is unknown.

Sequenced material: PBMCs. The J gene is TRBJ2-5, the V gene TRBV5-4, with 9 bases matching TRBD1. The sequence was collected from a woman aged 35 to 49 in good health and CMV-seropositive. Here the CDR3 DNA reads TGTGCCAGCAGCCTTTACAGGACAGGGGAAGAGACCCAGTACTTC. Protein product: CASSLYRTGEETQYF. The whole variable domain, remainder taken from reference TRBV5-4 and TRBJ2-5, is ETGVTQSPTHLIKTRGQQVTLRCSSQSGHNTVSWYQQALGQGPQFIFQYYREEENGRGNFPPRFSGLQFPNYSSELNVNALELDDSALYLCASSLYRTGEETQYFGPGTRLLVL.